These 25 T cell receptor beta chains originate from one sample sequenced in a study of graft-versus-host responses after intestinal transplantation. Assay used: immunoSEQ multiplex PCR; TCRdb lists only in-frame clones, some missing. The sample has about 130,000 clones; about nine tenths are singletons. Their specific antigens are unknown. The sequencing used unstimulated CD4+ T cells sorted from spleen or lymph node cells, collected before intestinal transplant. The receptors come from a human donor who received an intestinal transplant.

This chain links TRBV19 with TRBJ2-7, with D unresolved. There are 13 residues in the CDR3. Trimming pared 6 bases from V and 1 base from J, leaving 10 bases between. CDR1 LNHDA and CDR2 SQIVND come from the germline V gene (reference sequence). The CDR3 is CASSYLQSYEQYF. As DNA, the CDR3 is TGTGCCAGTAGCTATCTACAATCCTACGAGCAGTACTTC.

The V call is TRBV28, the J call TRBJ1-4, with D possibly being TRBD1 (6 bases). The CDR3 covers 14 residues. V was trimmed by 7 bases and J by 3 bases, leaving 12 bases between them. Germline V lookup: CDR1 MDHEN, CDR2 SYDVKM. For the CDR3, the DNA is TGTGCCAGCACAATACAGGGACCTAATGAAAAACTGTTTTTT. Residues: CASTIQGPNEKLFF.

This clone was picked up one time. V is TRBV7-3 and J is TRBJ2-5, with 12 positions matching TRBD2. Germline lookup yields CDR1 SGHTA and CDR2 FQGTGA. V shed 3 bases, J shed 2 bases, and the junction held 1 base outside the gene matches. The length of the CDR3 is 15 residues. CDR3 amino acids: CASSFGLAGQETQYF. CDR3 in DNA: TGTGCCAGCAGCTTCGGACTAGCGGGACAAGAGACCCAGTACTTC.

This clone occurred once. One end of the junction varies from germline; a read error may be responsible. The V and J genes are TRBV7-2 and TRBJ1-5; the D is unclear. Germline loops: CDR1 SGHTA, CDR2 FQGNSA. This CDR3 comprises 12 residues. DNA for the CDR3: TGTGCCAGCAGCTTACCCGATCAGCCTCAGCATTTT. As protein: CASSLPDQPQHF.

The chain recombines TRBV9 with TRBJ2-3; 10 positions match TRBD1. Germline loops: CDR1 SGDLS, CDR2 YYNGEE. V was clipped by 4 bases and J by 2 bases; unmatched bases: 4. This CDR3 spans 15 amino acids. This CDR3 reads CASSWDRGDTDTQYF. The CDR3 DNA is TGTGCCAGCAGCTGGGACAGGGGCGACACAGATACGCAGTATTTT.

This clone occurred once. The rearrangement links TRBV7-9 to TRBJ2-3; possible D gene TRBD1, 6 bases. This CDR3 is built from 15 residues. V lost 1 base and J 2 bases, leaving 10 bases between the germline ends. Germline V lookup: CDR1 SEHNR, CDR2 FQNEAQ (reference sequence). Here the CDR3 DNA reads TGTGCCAGCAGCTTAGTGGGGGCCGACACAGATACGCAGTATTTT. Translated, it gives CASSLVGADTDTQYF.

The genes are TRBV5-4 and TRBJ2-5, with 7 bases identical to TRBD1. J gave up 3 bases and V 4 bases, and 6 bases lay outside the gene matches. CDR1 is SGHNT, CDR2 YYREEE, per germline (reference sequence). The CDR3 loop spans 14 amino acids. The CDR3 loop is CASSPGQVKETQYF. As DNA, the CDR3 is TGTGCCAGCAGCCCCGGACAGGTTAAAGAGACCCAGTACTTC.

The CDR3 nucleotides are TGTGCCAGTAGTATAGATCGACTGGTTGGCTACACCTTC. Protein product: CASSIDRLVGYTF. V and J are TRBV19 and TRBJ1-2; no clear D. The V end lost 0 bases, the J end lost 7 bases, and 9 bases lay between the germline ends. Per the germline V gene, CDR1 is LNHDA and CDR2 is SQIVND (reference sequence). This CDR3 has 13 amino acids.

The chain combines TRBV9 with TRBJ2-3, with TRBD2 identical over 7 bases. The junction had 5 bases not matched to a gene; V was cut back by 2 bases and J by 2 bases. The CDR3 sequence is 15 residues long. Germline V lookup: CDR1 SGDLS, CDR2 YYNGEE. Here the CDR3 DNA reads TGTGCCAGCAGCGTTACTAGCGCTTCCACAGATACGCAGTATTTT. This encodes CASSVTSASTDTQYF.

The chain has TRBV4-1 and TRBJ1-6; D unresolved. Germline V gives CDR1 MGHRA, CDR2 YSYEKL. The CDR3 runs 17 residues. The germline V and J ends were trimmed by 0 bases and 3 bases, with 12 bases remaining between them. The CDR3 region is CASSQDRRDSYNSPLHF. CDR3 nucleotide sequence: TGCGCCAGCAGCCAAGATCGAAGGGATAGCTATAATTCACCCCTCCACTTT.

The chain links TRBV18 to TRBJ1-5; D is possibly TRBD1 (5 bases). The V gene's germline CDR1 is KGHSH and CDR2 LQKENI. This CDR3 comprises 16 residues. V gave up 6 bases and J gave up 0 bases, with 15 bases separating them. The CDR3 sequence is CASSPGTGTSNQPQHF. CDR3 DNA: TGTGCCAGCTCGCCAGGGACGGGAACTAGCAATCAGCCCCAGCATTTT.

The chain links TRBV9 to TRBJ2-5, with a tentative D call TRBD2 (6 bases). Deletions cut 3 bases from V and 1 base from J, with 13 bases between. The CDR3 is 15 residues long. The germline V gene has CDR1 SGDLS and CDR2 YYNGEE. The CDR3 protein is CASSEDLATQETQYF. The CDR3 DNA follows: TGTGCCAGCAGCGAAGACCTAGCGACCCAAGAGACCCAGTACTTC.

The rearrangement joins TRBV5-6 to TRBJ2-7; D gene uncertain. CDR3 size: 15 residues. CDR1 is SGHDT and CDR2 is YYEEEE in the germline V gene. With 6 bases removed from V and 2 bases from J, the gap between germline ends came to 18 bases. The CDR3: CASKTAFPNTYEQYF. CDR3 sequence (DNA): TGTGCCAGCAAGACGGCGTTTCCAAATACCTACGAGCAGTACTTC. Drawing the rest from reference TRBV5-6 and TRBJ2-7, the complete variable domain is DAGVTQSPTHLIKTRGQQVTLRCSPKSGHDTVSWYQQALGQGPQFIFQYYEEEERQRGNFPDRFSGHQFPNYSSELNVNALLLGDSALYLCASKTAFPNTYEQYFGPGTRLTVT.

The CDR3 nucleotides are TGTGCCAGCAGCTTGGCGGGACAGCTTTACTCTGGAAACACCATATATTTT. Translated: CASSLAGQLYSGNTIYF. The chain uses TRBV5-4 and TRBJ1-3; the match to TRBD1 covers 7 bases. The CDR3 contains 17 residues. The germline CDR1 and CDR2 sequences are SGHNT and YYREEE (reference sequence). V dropped 0 bases and J dropped 0; count of bases not matched to a gene: 6.

The chain's CDR3 is CASSAPGQLAKNIQYF. The CDR3 DNA reads TGTGCCAGCAGCGCACCGGGACAGTTAGCCAAAAACATTCAGTACTTC. This chain connects TRBV5-4 to TRBJ2-4; 7 bases agree with TRBD1. The length of the CDR3 is 16 residues. Trimming cost V 4 bases and J 0 bases; bases outside gene matches: 7. Germline CDR1 and CDR2: SGHNT and YYREEE (reference sequence).

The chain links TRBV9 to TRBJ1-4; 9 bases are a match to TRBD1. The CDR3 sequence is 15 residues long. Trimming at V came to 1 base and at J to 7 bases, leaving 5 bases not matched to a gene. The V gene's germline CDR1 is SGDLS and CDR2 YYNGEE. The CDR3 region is CASSVPDRGVEKLFF. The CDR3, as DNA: TGTGCCAGCAGCGTACCGGACAGGGGCGTTGAAAAACTGTTTTTT.

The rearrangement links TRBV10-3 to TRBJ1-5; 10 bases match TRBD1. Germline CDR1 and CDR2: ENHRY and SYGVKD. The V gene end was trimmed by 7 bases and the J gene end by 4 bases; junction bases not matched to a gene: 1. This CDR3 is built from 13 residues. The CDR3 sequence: CAIKGQGNQPQHF. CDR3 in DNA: TGTGCCATCAAGGGACAGGGGAATCAGCCCCAGCATTTT.

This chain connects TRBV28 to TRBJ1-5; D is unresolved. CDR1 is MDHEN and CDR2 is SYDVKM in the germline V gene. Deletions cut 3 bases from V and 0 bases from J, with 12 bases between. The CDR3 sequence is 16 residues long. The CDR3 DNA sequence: TGTGCCAGCAGTTTCGCCAGCTTGTATAGCAATCAGCCCCAGCATTTT. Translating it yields CASSFASLYSNQPQHF. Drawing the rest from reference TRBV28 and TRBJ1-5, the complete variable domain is DVKVTQSSRYLVKRTGEKVFLECVQDMDHENMFWYRQDPGLGLRLIYFSYDVKMKEKGDIPEGYSVSREKKERFSLILESASTNQTSMYLCASSFASLYSNQPQHFGDGTRLSIL.

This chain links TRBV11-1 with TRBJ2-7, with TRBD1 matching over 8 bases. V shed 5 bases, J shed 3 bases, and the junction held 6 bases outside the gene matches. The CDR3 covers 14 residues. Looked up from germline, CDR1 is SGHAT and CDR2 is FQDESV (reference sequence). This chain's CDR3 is CASSLGDRYYEQYF. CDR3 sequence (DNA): TGTGCCAGCAGCCTAGGGGACAGGTACTACGAGCAGTACTTC.

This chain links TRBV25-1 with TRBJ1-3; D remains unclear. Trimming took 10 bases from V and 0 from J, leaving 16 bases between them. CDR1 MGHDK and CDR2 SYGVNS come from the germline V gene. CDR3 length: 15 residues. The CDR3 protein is CATASSHDSGNTIYF. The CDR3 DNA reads TGTGCCACCGCGAGTTCACACGACTCTGGAAACACCATATATTTT.

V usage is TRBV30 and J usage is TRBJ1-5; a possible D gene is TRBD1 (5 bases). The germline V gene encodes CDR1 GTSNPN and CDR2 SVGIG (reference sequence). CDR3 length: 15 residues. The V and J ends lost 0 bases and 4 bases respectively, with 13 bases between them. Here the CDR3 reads CAWSVGGMGNQPQHF. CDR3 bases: TGTGCCTGGAGTGTTGGGGGGATGGGGAATCAGCCCCAGCATTTT.

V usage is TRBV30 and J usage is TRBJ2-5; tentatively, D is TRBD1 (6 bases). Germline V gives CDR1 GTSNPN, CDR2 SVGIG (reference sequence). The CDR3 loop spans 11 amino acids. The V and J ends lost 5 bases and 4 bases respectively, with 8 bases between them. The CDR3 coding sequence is TGTGCCTGGGTCAGGGGAGAGACCCAGTACTTC. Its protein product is CAWVRGETQYF.

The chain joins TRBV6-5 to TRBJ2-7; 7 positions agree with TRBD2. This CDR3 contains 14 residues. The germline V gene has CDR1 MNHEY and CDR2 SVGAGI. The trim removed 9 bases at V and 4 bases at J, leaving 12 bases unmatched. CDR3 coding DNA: TGTGCCAGTTCTAAAGCTAGCGGTGGATACGAGCAGTACTTC. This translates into CASSKASGGYEQYF.

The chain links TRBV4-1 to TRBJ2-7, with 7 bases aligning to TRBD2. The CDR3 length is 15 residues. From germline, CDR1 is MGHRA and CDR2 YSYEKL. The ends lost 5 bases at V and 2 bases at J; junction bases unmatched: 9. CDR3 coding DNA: TGCGCCAGCAGCGGGCGGGCGCTAGCGGCCTACGAGCAGTACTTC. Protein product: CASSGRALAAYEQYF.

For the CDR3, the DNA is TGTGCCAGCAGTTACTCCCAGGGTGGGGTTAACACTGAAGCTTTCTTT. It codes for CASSYSQGGVNTEAFF. This chain connects TRBV6-5 to TRBJ1-1; the D gene is possibly TRBD1 (5 bases). V was trimmed by 0 bases and J by 2 bases, leaving 13 bases between them. CDR3 length: 16 amino acids. Germline CDR1 MNHEY, CDR2 SVGAGI.